This entry describes one T cell receptor (beta chain). Source study methods: Amplifying reference gene primers gave estimates of nucleated cell counts. TCRdb's table, derived via immunoSEQ multiplex PCR, lists solely in-frame clones and lacks some. From that table come the V and J calls and clone size; the DNA was used to work out D and trimming. The data contain 60,000 to 70,000 clones, roughly 85% of them seen just once; the ten biggest clones take up about 41%. The data were obtained in a study of blood T cell repertoires in COVID-19. Study summary: Both acute and convalescent COVID-19 samples were obtained from the United States, Italy and Spain.

This CDR3 has 16 residues. CDR1 is MGHRA and CDR2 is YSYEKL in the germline V gene. Trimming at V came to 6 bases and at J to 4 bases, leaving 9 bases not matched to a gene. The sequencing input was peripheral blood. The origin of this receptor is a human donor in a cohort sampled during active COVID-19. The V call is TRBV4-1, the J call TRBJ2-3; 11 positions agree with TRBD1. This chain's CDR3 is CASSSDPGQGADTQYF. The CDR3 DNA follows: TGCGCCAGCAGTTCAGATCCGGGACAGGGGGCAGATACGCAGTATTTT.